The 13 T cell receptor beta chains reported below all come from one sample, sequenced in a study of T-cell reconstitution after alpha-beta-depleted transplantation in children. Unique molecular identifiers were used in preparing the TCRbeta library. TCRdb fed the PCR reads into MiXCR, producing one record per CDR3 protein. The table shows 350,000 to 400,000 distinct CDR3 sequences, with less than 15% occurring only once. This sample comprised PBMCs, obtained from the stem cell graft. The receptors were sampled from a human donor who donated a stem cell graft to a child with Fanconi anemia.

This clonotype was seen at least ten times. DNA of the CDR3: TGTGCCAGCAGTTACTCCGGCGCAGGGTGGCAAGAGACCCAGTACTTC. Its protein is CASSYSGAGWQETQYF. This chain joins TRBV6-5 and TRBJ2-5, with a possible D match to TRBD1 (5 bases). V lost 0 bases to trimming and J lost 2 bases, with 13 bases between them. Germline V gene lookup returns CDR1 MNHEY and CDR2 SVGAGI. There are 16 residues in the CDR3.

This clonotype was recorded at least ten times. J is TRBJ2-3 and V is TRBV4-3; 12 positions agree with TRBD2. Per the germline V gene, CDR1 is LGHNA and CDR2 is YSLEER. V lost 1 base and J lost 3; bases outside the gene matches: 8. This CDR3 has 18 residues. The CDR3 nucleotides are TGCGCCAGCAGCCAAGTGGGGGGACTAGCGGGTATAACAGATACGCAGTATTTT. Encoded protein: CASSQVGGLAGITDTQYF.

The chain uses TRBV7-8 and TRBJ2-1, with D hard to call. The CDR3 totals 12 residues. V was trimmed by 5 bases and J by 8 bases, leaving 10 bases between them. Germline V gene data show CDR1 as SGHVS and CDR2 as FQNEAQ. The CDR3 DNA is TGTGCCAGCAGCAGAGAAGTTTATGAGCAGTTCTTC. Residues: CASSREVYEQFF.

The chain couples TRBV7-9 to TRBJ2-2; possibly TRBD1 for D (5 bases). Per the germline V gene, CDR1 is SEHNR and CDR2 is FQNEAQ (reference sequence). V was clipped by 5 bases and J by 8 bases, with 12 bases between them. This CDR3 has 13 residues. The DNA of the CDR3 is TGTGCCAGCAGCCGGCAGGGCCTGGGGGAGCTGTTTTTT. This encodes CASSRQGLGELFF.

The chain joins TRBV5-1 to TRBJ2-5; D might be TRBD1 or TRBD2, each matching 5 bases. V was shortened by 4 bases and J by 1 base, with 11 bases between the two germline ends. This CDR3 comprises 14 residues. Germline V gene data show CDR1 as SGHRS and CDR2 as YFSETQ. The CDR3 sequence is CASSPGRFQETQYF. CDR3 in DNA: TGCGCCAGCAGCCCGGGACGCTTCCAAGAGACCCAGTACTTC.

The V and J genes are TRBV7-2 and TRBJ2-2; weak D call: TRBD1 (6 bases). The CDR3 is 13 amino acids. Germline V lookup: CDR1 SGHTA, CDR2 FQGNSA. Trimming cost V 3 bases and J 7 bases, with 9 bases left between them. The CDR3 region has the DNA TGTGCCAGCAGCTTTAGGGGGATCGGGGAGCTGTTTTTT. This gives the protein CASSFRGIGELFF.

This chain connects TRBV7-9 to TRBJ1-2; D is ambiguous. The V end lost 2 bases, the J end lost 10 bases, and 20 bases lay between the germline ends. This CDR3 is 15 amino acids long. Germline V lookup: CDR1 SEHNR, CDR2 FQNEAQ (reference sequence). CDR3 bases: TGTGCCAGCAGCTTAATGGGCAGCTCAGCGCAGTCCTACACCTTC. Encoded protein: CASSLMGSSAQSYTF. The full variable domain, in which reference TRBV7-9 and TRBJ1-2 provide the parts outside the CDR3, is DTGVSQNPRHKITKRGQNVTFRCDPISEHNRLYWYRQTLGQGPEFLTYFQNEAQLEKSRLLSDRFSAERPKGSFSTLEIQRTEQGDSAMYLCASSLMGSSAQSYTFGSGTRLTVV.

The CDR3 protein is CSVEEVNTEAFF. For the CDR3, the DNA is TGCAGCGTTGAGGAAGTGAACACTGAAGCTTTCTTT. V gene TRBV29-1 combines with J gene TRBJ1-1; D unclear. The germline V and J ends were trimmed by 3 bases and 0 bases, with 5 bases remaining between them. This CDR3 comprises 12 residues. Germline V lookup: CDR1 SQVTM, CDR2 ANQGSEA.

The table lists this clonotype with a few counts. The CDR3 DNA is TGTGCCACCTTACGGGGGCCCTCCTACAATGAGCAGTTCTTC. It translates to CATLRGPSYNEQFF. This sequence joins TRBV6-1 and TRBJ2-1; D may match TRBD1 or TRBD2 (6 bases each). This CDR3 has 14 amino acids. CDR1 is MNHNS, CDR2 SASEGT, per germline. The V end was cut by 10 bases, the J end by 0 bases, with 13 bases between.

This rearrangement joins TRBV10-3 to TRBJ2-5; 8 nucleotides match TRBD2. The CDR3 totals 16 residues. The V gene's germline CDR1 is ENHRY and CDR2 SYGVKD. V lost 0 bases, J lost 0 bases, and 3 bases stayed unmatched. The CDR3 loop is CAISESAGGYQETQYF. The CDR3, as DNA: TGTGCCATCAGTGAGTCTGCGGGGGGTTACCAAGAGACCCAGTACTTC.

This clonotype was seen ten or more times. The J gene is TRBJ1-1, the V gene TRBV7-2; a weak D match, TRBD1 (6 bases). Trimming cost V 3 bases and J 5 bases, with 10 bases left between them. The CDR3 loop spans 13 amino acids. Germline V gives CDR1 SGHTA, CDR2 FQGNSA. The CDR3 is CASSLRRGTEAFF. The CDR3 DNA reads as TGTGCCAGCAGCTTGAGGAGGGGGACTGAAGCTTTCTTT.

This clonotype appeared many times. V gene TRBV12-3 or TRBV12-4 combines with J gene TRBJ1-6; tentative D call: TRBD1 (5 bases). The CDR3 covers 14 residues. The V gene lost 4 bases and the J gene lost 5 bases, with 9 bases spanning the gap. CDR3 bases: TGTGCCAGCAGTTCGGGACCGAATAATTCACCCCTCCACTTT. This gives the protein CASSSGPNNSPLHF.

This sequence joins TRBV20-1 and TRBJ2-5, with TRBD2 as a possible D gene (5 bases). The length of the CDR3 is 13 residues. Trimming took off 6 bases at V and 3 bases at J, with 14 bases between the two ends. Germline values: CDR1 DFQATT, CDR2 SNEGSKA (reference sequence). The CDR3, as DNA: TGCAGTGCCCGGATCGGGGTAGAAGAGACCCAGTACTTC. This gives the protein CSARIGVEETQYF.